The clone carrying this TCR beta chain was detected only a few times. Its target is unknown. Clones were read by immunoSEQ multiplex PCR, and TCRdb kept only the in-frame ones, dropping some. The sample lists hundreds of thousands of clones; about three quarters were seen once. These data originate in a study of cytotoxic CD8 clonotypes in ibrutinib-treated CLL. Turning to the study itself: Of the patients, about 12 were relapsed/refractory, roughly 15 treatment-naive and under 18 IGHV unmutated. Study-level results: Whereas clonality rose at ibrutinib response, it declined toward baseline at progression. Baseline clonality exceeded age-matched healthy donors and tracked circulating CD8+ T-cell counts.

V trimming: 4 bases; J trimming: 0 bases; junction bases outside the gene matches: 2. Germline CDR1 is MNHNS and CDR2 is SASEGT. This CDR3 is 16 amino acids long. The chain uses TRBV6-1 and TRBJ2-1; 11 nucleotides align to TRBD2. The sequences come from PBMCs, collected after 24 months of ibrutinib treatment. The source of this sequence is a human donor with chronic lymphocytic leukemia. The CDR3 nucleotides are TGTGCCAGCAGTGGGGGGACTAGCGGCTCCTACAATGAGCAGTTCTTC. This codes for CASSGGTSGSYNEQFF.